This is a list of T cell receptor beta chains from one sample in a study of blood T cell repertoires in COVID-19. The assay was immunoSEQ multiplex PCR, and TCRdb's table has in-frame clones only and misses some. Of 470,000 or so clones in the sample, 70% to 90% were seen once. What was sequenced was PBMCs or T cells enriched from blood (not recorded which). These receptors were obtained from a woman aged 18 to 35 with acute COVID-19. The CDR3 runs from the conserved cysteine through the conserved F or W. A D gene is named only where the DNA matches it firmly. The size entry is marked missing in some rows and otherwise reads once, few, many or a size class.

j_call | clone_size | d_call | v_call | cdr3_aa | cdr3_nt
TRBJ1-1 | . | TRBD1 | TRBV10-3 | CAVHQSSGGEAFF | TGTGCCGTCCATCAGTCTTCAGGGGGGGAAGCTTTCTTT
TRBJ1-3 | . | . | TRBV7-2 | CASSLDQVLGNTIYF | TGTGCCAGCAGCTTAGACCAGGTCCTTGGAAACACCATATATTTT
TRBJ1-4 | . | . | TRBV7-2 | CASSPHSEANEKLFF | TGTGCCAGCAGCCCCCACAGTGAAGCTAATGAAAAACTGTTTTTT
TRBJ1-2 | few | . | TRBV5-1 | CASSLSDGIYGYTF | TGCGCCAGCAGCTTAAGCGACGGAATCTATGGCTACACCTTC
TRBJ1-4 | . | . | TRBV7-9 | CASSLQGINNEKLFF | TGTGCCAGCAGCCTCCAGGGGATTAATAATGAAAAACTGTTTTTT
TRBJ2-5 | . | . | TRBV12-3/TRBV12-4 | CASSPQLETQYF | TGTGCCAGCAGTCCCCAACTAGAGACCCAGTACTTC
TRBJ1-2 | . | TRBD1 | TRBV3-1/TRBV3-2 | CASSQHTGGGGYTF | TGTGCCAGCAGCCAACACACAGGGGGCGGTGGCTACACCTTC
TRBJ2-3 | . | . | TRBV2 | CASSLASGGTDTQYF | TGTGCCAGCAGTTTGGCTAGTGGAGGCACAGATACGCAGTATTTT
TRBJ1-5 | . | . | TRBV19 | CASSTSLSNQPQHF | TGTGCCAGTAGTACGTCCCTTAGCAATCAGCCCCAGCATTTT
TRBJ1-2 | . | TRBD1 | TRBV3-1/TRBV3-2 | CASSIGQGPYTF | TGTGCCAGCAGCATCGGACAGGGTCCCTACACCTTC
TRBJ2-2 | . | TRBD1 | TRBV5-1 | CASSFGTAGELFF | TGCGCCAGCAGCTTTGGGACAGCCGGGGAGCTGTTTTTT
TRBJ2-7 | . | . | TRBV3-1/TRBV3-2 | CASSQVRVSEQYF | TGTGCCAGCAGCCAAGTACGAGTCTCCGAGCAGTACTTC
TRBJ2-1 | . | TRBD2 | TRBV2 | CASRYPSGSGNEQFF | TGTGCCAGCAGGTATCCTAGCGGGAGTGGAAATGAGCAGTTCTTC
TRBJ2-2 | . | TRBD2 | TRBV30 | CAWSSGIRPLFTGELFF | TGTGCCTGGAGTAGCGGGATACGCCCTCTATTTACCGGGGAGCTGTTTTTT
TRBJ2-5 | . | TRBD2 | TRBV28 | CASSLTRGGRETQYF | TGTGCCAGCAGTTTAACCCGGGGGGGCAGGGAGACCCAGTACTTC
TRBJ1-6 | few | . | TRBV9 | CASSVGPDNNSPLHF | TGTGCCAGCAGCGTTGGGCCAGACAATAATTCACCCCTCCACTTT
TRBJ2-1 | . | TRBD2 | TRBV10-2 | CASSPSGGAHEQFF | TGCGCCAGCTCCCCCAGCGGGGGGGCCCATGAGCAGTTCTTC
TRBJ1-5 | . | TRBD1 | TRBV20-1 | CSASRDRNQPQHF | TGCAGTGCTAGTAGGGACAGAAATCAGCCCCAGCATTTT
TRBJ2-1 | . | TRBD2 | TRBV10-3 | CAIKSGGAGNEQFF | TGTGCCATCAAAAGCGGGGGGGCAGGAAATGAGCAGTTCTTC
TRBJ2-7 | . | TRBD1 | TRBV24-1 | CATGTGGSYEQYF | TGTGCCACAGGGACAGGGGGCTCCTACGAGCAGTACTTC
TRBJ2-3 | . | . | TRBV7-9 | CASSLWASDTDTQYF | TGTGCCAGCAGCTTATGGGCTAGCGATACAGATACGCAGTATTTT
TRBJ1-6 | . | . | TRBV6-5 | CASSYGPFGNSPLHF | TGTGCCAGCAGTTACGGCCCGTTCGGGAATTCACCCCTCCACTTT
TRBJ2-3 | once | . | TRBV18 | CASSPGTTLETSTDTQYF | TGTGCCAGCTCCCCCGGGACAACCCTTGAAACTAGCACAGATACGCAGTATTTT
TRBJ1-3 | . | . | TRBV4-3 | CASSQETSSGNTIYF | TGCGCCAGCAGCCAAGAAACATCCTCTGGAAACACCATATATTTT
TRBJ2-1 | few | TRBD1 | TRBV7-9 | CASSYRGETYNEQFF | TGTGCCAGCAGCTACAGGGGCGAGACCTACAATGAGCAGTTCTTC
TRBJ2-3 | . | . | TRBV24-1 | CATSEQSGSGTDTQYF | TGTGCCACCAGTGAACAGAGCGGATCCGGCACAGATACGCAGTATTTT
TRBJ2-5 | . | . | TRBV19 | CASSWIGGQETQYF | TGTGCCAGTAGTTGGATCGGGGGCCAAGAGACCCAGTACTTC
TRBJ1-6 | . | TRBD1 | TRBV30 | CAWSVGGQGISRYNSPLHF | TGTGCCTGGAGTGTAGGGGGACAGGGGATCTCAAGATATAATTCACCCCTCCACTTT
TRBJ2-7 | . | . | TRBV9 | CASSYEPGQNYEQYF | TGTGCCAGCAGCTATGAACCGGGACAAAACTACGAGCAGTACTTC
TRBJ1-1 | . | . | TRBV28 | CASSPSAGILTEAFF | TGTGCCAGCAGTCCGAGTGCAGGGATTCTAACTGAAGCTTTCTTT
TRBJ1-2 | . | TRBD1 | TRBV9 | CASSAPKDRGRSGYTF | TGTGCCAGCAGCGCCCCGAAGGACAGGGGGAGGAGTGGCTACACCTTC
TRBJ1-2 | once | . | TRBV18 | CASSPPPGTFYGYTF | TGTGCCAGCTCACCCCCCCCAGGGACATTCTATGGCTACACCTTC
TRBJ1-1 | . | TRBD1 | TRBV23-1 | CASRTGGCTEAFF | TGCGCCAGCAGGACAGGGGGCTGTACTGAAGCTTTCTTT
TRBJ2-3 | . | . | TRBV9 | CASSDRDISDTQYF | TGTGCCAGCAGCGACCGGGACATCTCAGATACGCAGTATTTT
TRBJ1-1 | few | . | TRBV3-1/TRBV3-2 | CASSHQQPGGAFF | TGTGCCAGCAGCCACCAACAACCCGGCGGTGCTTTCTTT
TRBJ2-7 | . | TRBD2 | TRBV5-1 | CASPGGGSQYF | TGCGCCAGCCCGGGGGGGGGTTCGCAGTACTTC
TRBJ1-5 | . | . | TRBV3-1/TRBV3-2 | CASSRRDRDLSSNQPQHF | TGTGCCAGCAGCCGAAGAGACCGGGACTTATCTAGCAATCAGCCCCAGCATTTT
TRBJ2-7 | . | TRBD2 | TRBV7-2 | CASSSGLAGAPYEQYF | TGTGCCAGCAGCTCGGGACTAGCGGGAGCCCCCTACGAGCAGTACTTC
TRBJ1-5 | . | . | TRBV10-2 | CATVEGGGQPQHF | TGCGCCACCGTGGAGGGTGGGGGTCAGCCCCAGCATTTT
TRBJ1-5 | . | TRBD1 | TRBV19 | CASNGGQGWQPQHF | TGTGCCAGTAACGGAGGACAGGGGTGGCAGCCCCAGCATTTT
TRBJ1-5 | once | . | TRBV6-5 | CASASVTPGNQPQHF | TGTGCCAGCGCCAGCGTTACACCAGGGAATCAGCCCCAGCATTTT
TRBJ1-4 | few | . | TRBV25-1 | CASSEDRGAEKLFF | TGTGCCAGCAGTGAAGATAGGGGCGCAGAAAAACTGTTTTTT
TRBJ1-2 | . | TRBD1 | TRBV19 | CASSIGGTALGGYTF | TGTGCCAGTAGTATAGGAGGGACAGCCCTGGGAGGCTACACCTTC
TRBJ2-3 | once | . | TRBV11-2 | CASSPRSGDTQYF | TGTGCCAGCAGCCCTCGGTCCGGGGATACGCAGTATTTT
TRBJ2-5 | once | . | TRBV6-5 | CASSYSGAGKETQYF | TGTGCCAGCAGTTACTCTGGGGCAGGGAAAGAGACCCAGTACTTC